These 16 T cell receptor beta chains were sequenced from one sample in a study of beta chain features in type 1 diabetes. Investigators reverse transcribed all isolated RNA, so they sequenced expressed TCRB transcripts. Data came from immunoSEQ multiplex PCR; TCRdb stores just in-frame clones and leaves some out. The data hold 310,000 or so clones, with roughly 8% observed a single time. Material for sequencing was central memory CD4+ T cells from blood. Receptor source: a woman aged 18 to 35 in good health.

V is TRBV19 and J is TRBJ2-7; 7 bases match TRBD2. The J segment lost 5 bases and the V segment lost 4 bases, leaving 8 bases of the junction unmatched. Per germline, CDR1 LNHDA and CDR2 SQIVND (reference sequence). CDR3 length: 14 residues. The CDR3 protein is CASSRQGGNNEQYF. The CDR3 DNA reads TGTGCCAGTAGTAGGCAGGGAGGGAACAACGAGCAGTACTTC.

The chain recombines TRBV12-5 with TRBJ2-3; perhaps TRBD1 as D (5 bases). The germline V gene encodes CDR1 LGHNT and CDR2 FRNRAP. Trimming took off 5 bases at V and 4 bases at J, with 19 bases between the two ends. There are 16 residues in the CDR3. The CDR3 protein is CASGPGQGSTADTQYF. CDR3 coding DNA: TGTGCTAGTGGTCCCGGGCAGGGCAGTACGGCAGATACGCAGTATTTT.

This clone was counted between two and nine times. The chain carries TRBV6-6 and TRBJ2-7; 8 bases are a match to TRBD2. CDR1 is MNHNY and CDR2 is SVGAGI in the germline V gene (reference sequence). V shed 4 bases, J shed 5 bases, and the junction held 7 bases outside the gene matches. There are 14 residues in the CDR3. This CDR3 is CASSSGTSRNEQYF. The CDR3 DNA follows: TGTGCCAGCAGTTCCGGGACTAGTAGGAACGAGCAGTACTTC.

To note about this clone: The same CDR3 is also encoded by other DNA sequences in this sample. V is TRBV5-1 and J is TRBJ2-3; D remains unclear. CDR1 and CDR2 (germline): SGHRS, YFSETQ. V was shortened by 3 bases and J by 2 bases, with 1 base between the two germline ends. The CDR3 runs 11 residues. CDR3 in amino acids: CASSSTDTQYF. CDR3 DNA: TGCGCCAGCAGCTCCACAGATACGCAGTATTTT.

The V gene is TRBV27, the J gene TRBJ2-1; 7 bases are a match to TRBD2. V was pared by 1 base and J by 9 bases, with 12 bases of the junction left unmatched. Germline assignment: CDR1 MNHEY and CDR2 SMNVEV (reference sequence). The CDR3 extends over 16 amino acids. CDR3 sequence: CASSLWLAEGRAEQFF. The CDR3 DNA reads TGTGCCAGCAGTTTATGGCTAGCGGAGGGAAGGGCTGAGCAGTTCTTC.

This clone occurred a few times. J is TRBJ2-1 and V is TRBV5-1; D is uncertain. Germline V CDR1 and CDR2: SGHRS, YFSETQ. The CDR3 has 14 residues. Trimming left V 0 bases short and J 7 bases short, with 11 bases between. As DNA, the CDR3 is TGCGCCAGCAGCTTGGCGTCTAGTTTAAATGAGCAGTTCTTC. Its translation is CASSLASSLNEQFF.

The genes are TRBV4-3 and TRBJ1-4; D perhaps matches TRBD1 (5 bases). Germline loops: CDR1 LGHNA, CDR2 YSLEER. V was cut by 3 bases and J by 4 bases, with 15 bases left in between. The CDR3 length is 16 residues. CDR3 DNA sequence: TGCGCCAGCAGCCAGACGCCGGGACCGAGTAATGAAAAACTGTTTTTT. It codes for CASSQTPGPSNEKLFF.

A few counts support this clone. The rearrangement joins TRBV28 to TRBJ1-1; no clear D. Germline V gene lookup returns CDR1 MDHEN and CDR2 SYDVKM. Trimming cost V 8 bases and J 6 bases, with 16 bases left between them. The CDR3 spans 13 residues. In nucleotides, the CDR3 is TGTGCCAGCTTCATTACGGGTGTCCCTGAAGCTTTCTTT. Protein: CASFITGVPEAFF.

This clone has a count of ten or more. V gene TRBV2 combines with J gene TRBJ1-2; 7 bases align to TRBD1. This CDR3 has 14 amino acids. After removal of 4 bases from V and 2 bases from J, the junction contained 4 bases not matched to a gene. Germline lookup yields CDR1 SNHLY and CDR2 FYNNEI. DNA for the CDR3: TGTGCCAGCAGTGTTGAACAGGGGAACTATGGCTACACCTTC. Translated: CASSVEQGNYGYTF.

This clone showed up just a few times. The chain recombines TRBV5-1 with TRBJ1-3; unclear D gene. The germline CDR1 and CDR2 sequences are SGHRS and YFSETQ. This CDR3 has 14 residues. V lost 5 bases and J 0 bases, leaving 9 bases between the germline ends. The DNA for the CDR3 is TGCGCCAGCAGAACGATGGACTCTGGAAACACCATATATTTT. Translated, it gives CASRTMDSGNTIYF.

The table lists this clone with a few counts. V and J are TRBV28 and TRBJ1-5; D gene unclear. V lost 3 bases and J 6 bases, leaving 9 bases between the germline ends. CDR1 and CDR2 (germline): MDHEN, SYDVKM. The CDR3 runs to 13 residues. The CDR3 bases are TGTGCCAGCAGTTTCCAGGAGGCTCAGCCCCAGCATTTT. It encodes CASSFQEAQPQHF.

The V and J genes are TRBV23-1 and TRBJ2-1; 9 nucleotides match TRBD1. TRBV23-1 is an ORF; its function is uncertain. The CDR3 spans 17 residues. Trimming removed 0 bases from V and 6 bases from J; junction bases left unmatched: 9. The CDR3 loop reads CASSQSPIGTGINEQFF. DNA of the CDR3: TGCGCCAGCAGTCAATCGCCCATCGGGACAGGGATCAATGAGCAGTTCTTC.

This clone was seen more than once but under ten times. This rearrangement joins TRBV7-3 to TRBJ2-7, with a weak D call TRBD1 (6 bases). The CDR3 covers 14 residues. V dropped 0 bases and J dropped 0 bases, with 6 bases sitting between them. Germline loops: CDR1 SGHTA, CDR2 FQGTGA. DNA for the CDR3: TGTGCCAGCAGCTTAACAGGGGGCTCCTACGAGCAGTACTTC. Translated, it gives CASSLTGGSYEQYF.

This clone appeared many times. The chain uses TRBV4-1 and TRBJ2-1; D is uncertain. V gave up 0 bases and J gave up 6 bases, with 18 bases separating them. Germline V CDR1 and CDR2: MGHRA, YSYEKL. The CDR3 has 17 amino acids. The CDR3: CASSQDLAHRGGNEQFF. For the CDR3, the DNA is TGCGCCAGCAGCCAAGATCTGGCCCATCGAGGTGGCAATGAGCAGTTCTTC.

The chain carries TRBV28 and TRBJ1-2; D call uncertain. The V end lost 6 bases, the J end lost 5 bases, and 10 bases lay between the germline ends. The germline V gene has CDR1 MDHEN and CDR2 SYDVKM. This CDR3 is 12 amino acids long. For the CDR3, the DNA is TGTGCCAGCAGGCTGTCTACGTATGGCTACACCTTC. It encodes CASRLSTYGYTF.

The V gene is TRBV12-5, the J gene TRBJ2-5, with 11 positions matching TRBD1. The germline CDR1 and CDR2 sequences are LGHNT and FRNRAP. Unmatched junction bases numbered 0, after V lost 1 base and J lost 5 bases. The CDR3 sequence is 14 residues long. This chain's CDR3 is CASGLGTGGETQYF. The CDR3 region has the DNA TGTGCTAGTGGTTTGGGGACAGGGGGCGAGACCCAGTACTTC.